What follows are 6 T cell receptor beta chains derived from one specimen sequenced in a study of blood T cell repertoires in COVID-19. Generated by immunoSEQ multiplex PCR, the TCRdb table keeps only in-frame clones and is missing some. The data hold over 150,000 clones, with approximately 86% observed a single time. Source material: PBMCs or T cells enriched from blood (not recorded which). The receptors here all came from a woman in her twenties or thirties who had recovered from COVID-19.

The V gene is TRBV7-9, the J gene TRBJ2-7; TRBD2 matches at 15 bases. With 8 bases clipped from V and 1 base from J, the junction kept 9 bases outside the gene matches. CDR1 and CDR2 from the germline V gene are SEHNR and FQNEAQ (reference sequence). This CDR3 contains 17 residues. The CDR3 bases are TGTGCCAGCGCGGGACTAGCGGGAGGCCGGGTTTCCTACGAGCAGTACTTC. This encodes CASAGLAGGRVSYEQYF. Looking up the rest from reference TRBV7-9 and TRBJ2-7 gives the full variable domain: DTGVSQNPRHKITKRGQNVTFRCDPISEHNRLYWYRQTLGQGPEFLTYFQNEAQLEKSRLLSDRFSAERPKGSFSTLEIQRTEQGDSAMYLCASAGLAGGRVSYEQYFGPGTRLTVT.

This clone was observed a handful of times. The J gene is TRBJ1-2, the V gene TRBV5-1; 8 bases fit TRBD1. CDR3 length: 13 residues. J gave up 2 bases and V 4 bases, and 1 base lay outside the gene matches. The germline V gene encodes CDR1 SGHRS and CDR2 YFSETQ. In nucleotides, the CDR3 is TGCGCCAGCAGCCCAGGGGGCAACTATGGCTACACCTTC. Protein sequence: CASSPGGNYGYTF.

V and J are TRBV7-2 and TRBJ1-2, with D possibly being TRBD1 (5 bases). V was shortened by 5 bases and J by 5 bases, with 18 bases between the two germline ends. This CDR3 region has 15 residues. Germline CDR1 is SGHTA and CDR2 is FQGNSA. DNA of the CDR3: TGTGCCAGCAGCCACGTAGAACGGGGGGAGTATGGCTACACCTTC. Its translation is CASSHVERGEYGYTF.

This sequence joins TRBV12-5 and TRBJ2-3; TRBD2 matches 9 bases. The junction had 11 bases not matched to a gene; V was cut back by 1 base and J by 6 bases. Germline values: CDR1 LGHNT, CDR2 FRNRAP. The CDR3 is 17 residues long. The CDR3 spells CASGLGSLAGPPDTQYF. The CDR3 coding sequence is TGTGCTAGTGGTTTGGGATCACTAGCGGGCCCACCGGATACGCAGTATTTT.

The chain's CDR3 is CASRHDSSGNTIYF. The DNA of the CDR3 is TGTGCCAGCAGGCACGACAGCTCTGGAAACACCATATATTTT. The chain is built from TRBV7-9 and TRBJ1-3, with a possible D match to TRBD1 (5 bases). This CDR3 spans 14 amino acids. Germline values: CDR1 SEHNR, CDR2 FQNEAQ (reference sequence). V gave up 6 bases and J gave up 0 bases, with 9 bases separating them.

This chain uses TRBV13 with TRBJ1-2, with D tentatively TRBD1 (6 bases). V was trimmed by 1 base and J by 6 bases, leaving 12 bases between them. The CDR3 contains 14 residues. CDR1 and CDR2 from the germline V gene are PRHDT and FYEKMQ (reference sequence). The CDR3 sequence is CASSLAPTGNGYTF. The CDR3 coding sequence is TGTGCCAGCAGCTTAGCCCCGACAGGAAATGGCTACACCTTC.